This T cell receptor (beta chain) emerged from a study of blood T cells in healthy people across ages. The study, taken as a whole, reports: Correlation between TCR beta diversity and naive T cell percentage was strong.

Points on this clonotype: Its antigen remains unknown.

Alongside a J-beta primer mix, a sample-barcoded 5' primer served in a second PCR lasting about 7 to 11 cycles. Each single sample gave us at least 3 million CDR3-containing paired-end reads. MiXCR, applied by TCRdb to the 5' RACE reads, yields one record per CDR3 protein. The sample holds about 1.8 million distinct CDR3 sequences, roughly 49% seen once. Donors ranged from about 6 to 90 years old and were healthy Caucasians in Russia. Drawn from each donor were ten milliliters of peripheral blood. Trimming took 7 bases from V and 8 from J, leaving 11 bases between them. This CDR3 spans 11 amino acids. Germline V gene data show CDR1 as SGHTA and CDR2 as FQGNSA.

The sample taken for sequencing was blood. This chain connects TRBV7-2 to TRBJ1-2; no definite D call. The clonotype originates from a woman in her thirties or forties in good health. CDR3 in DNA: TGTGCCAGCACCCTTTATCAAGGCTACACCTTC. Its protein product is CASTLYQGYTF. The entire variable domain, with the rest obtained from reference TRBV7-2 and TRBJ1-2, is as follows: GAGVSQSPSNKVTEKGKDVELRCDPISGHTALYWYRQSLGQGLEFLIYFQGNSAPDKSGLPSDRFSAERTGGSVSTLTIQRTQQEDSAVYLCASTLYQGYTFGSGTRLTVV.